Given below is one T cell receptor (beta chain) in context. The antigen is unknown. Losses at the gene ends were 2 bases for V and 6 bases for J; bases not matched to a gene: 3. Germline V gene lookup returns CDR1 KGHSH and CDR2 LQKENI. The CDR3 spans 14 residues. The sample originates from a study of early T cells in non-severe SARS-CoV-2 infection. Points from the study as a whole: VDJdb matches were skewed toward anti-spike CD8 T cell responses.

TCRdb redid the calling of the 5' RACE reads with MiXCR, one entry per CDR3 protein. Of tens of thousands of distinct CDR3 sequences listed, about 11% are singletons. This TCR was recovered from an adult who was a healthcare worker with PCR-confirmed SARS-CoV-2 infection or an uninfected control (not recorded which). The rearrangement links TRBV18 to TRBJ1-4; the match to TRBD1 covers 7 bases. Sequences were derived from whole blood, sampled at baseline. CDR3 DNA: TGTGCCAGCTCACCAAAGGGGGCGCATGAAAAACTGTTTTTT. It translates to CASSPKGAHEKLFF.